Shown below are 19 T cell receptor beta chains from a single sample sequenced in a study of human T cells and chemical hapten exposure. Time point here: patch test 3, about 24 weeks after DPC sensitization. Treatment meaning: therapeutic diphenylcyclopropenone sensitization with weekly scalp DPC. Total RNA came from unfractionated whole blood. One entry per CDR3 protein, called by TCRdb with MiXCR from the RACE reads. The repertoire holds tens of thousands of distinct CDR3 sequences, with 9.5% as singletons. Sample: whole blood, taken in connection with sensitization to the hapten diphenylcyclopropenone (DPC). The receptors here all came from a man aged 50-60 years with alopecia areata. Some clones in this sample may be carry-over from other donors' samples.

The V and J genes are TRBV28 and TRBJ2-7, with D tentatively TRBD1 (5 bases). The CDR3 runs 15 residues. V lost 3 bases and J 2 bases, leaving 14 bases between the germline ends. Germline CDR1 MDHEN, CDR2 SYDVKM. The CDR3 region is CASSFGQGSTYEQYF. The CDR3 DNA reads TGTGCCAGCAGTTTCGGGCAGGGTAGTACCTACGAGCAGTACTTC.

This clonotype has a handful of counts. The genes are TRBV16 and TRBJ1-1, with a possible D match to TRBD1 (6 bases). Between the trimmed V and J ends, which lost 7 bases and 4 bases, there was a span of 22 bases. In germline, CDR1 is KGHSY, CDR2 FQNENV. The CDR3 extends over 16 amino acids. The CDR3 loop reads CASTGGRGTGGTEAFF. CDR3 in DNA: TGTGCCAGCACCGGGGGCAGGGGCACGGGGGGCACTGAAGCTTTCTTT.

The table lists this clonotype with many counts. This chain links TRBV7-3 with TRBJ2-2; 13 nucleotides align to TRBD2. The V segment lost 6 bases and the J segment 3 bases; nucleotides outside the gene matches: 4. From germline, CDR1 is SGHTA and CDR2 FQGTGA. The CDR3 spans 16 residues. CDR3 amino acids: CASRELAGGDTGELFF. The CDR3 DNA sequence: TGTGCCAGCAGAGAACTAGCGGGAGGGGACACCGGGGAGCTGTTTTTT.

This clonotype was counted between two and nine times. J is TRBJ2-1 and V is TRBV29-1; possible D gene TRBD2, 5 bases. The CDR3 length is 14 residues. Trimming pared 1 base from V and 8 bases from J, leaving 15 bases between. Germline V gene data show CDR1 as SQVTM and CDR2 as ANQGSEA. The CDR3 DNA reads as TGCAGCGTTGAAGCAGACGGGAAGTACGATGAGCAGTTCTTC. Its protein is CSVEADGKYDEQFF.

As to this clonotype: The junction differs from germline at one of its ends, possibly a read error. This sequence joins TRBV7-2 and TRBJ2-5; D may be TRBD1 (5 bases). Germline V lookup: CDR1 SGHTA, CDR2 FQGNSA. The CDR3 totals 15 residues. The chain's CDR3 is CVSSFQSGFQETQYF. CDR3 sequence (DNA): TGTGTCAGCAGCTTCCAGTCAGGGTTCCAAGAGACCCAGTACTTC.

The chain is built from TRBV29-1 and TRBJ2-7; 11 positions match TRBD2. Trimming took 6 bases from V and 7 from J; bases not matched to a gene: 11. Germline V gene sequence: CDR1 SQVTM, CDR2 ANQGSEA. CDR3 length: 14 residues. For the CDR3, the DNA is TGCAGCGTAGGGACTAGCGGACGACCGGGGGAGCAGTACTTC. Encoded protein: CSVGTSGRPGEQYF.

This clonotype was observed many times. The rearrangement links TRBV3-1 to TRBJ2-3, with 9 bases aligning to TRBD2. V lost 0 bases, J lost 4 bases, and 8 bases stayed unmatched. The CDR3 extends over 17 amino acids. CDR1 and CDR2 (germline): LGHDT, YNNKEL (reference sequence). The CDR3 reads CASSQDLSGRFPDTQYF. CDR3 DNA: TGTGCCAGCAGCCAAGATCTAAGCGGGAGGTTTCCAGATACGCAGTATTTT.

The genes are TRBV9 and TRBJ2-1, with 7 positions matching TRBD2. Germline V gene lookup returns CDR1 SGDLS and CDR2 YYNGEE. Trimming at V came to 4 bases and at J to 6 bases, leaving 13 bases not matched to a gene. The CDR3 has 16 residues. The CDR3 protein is CASSPPGMAGANEQFF. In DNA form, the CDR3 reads TGTGCCAGCAGCCCCCCTGGGATGGCGGGAGCCAATGAGCAGTTCTTC.

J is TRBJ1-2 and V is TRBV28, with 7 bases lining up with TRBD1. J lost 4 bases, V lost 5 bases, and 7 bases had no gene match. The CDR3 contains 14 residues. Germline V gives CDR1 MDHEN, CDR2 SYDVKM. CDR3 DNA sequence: TGTGCCAGCAGTCCTATGACAGGGCCCTATGGCTACACCTTC. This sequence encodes CASSPMTGPYGYTF.

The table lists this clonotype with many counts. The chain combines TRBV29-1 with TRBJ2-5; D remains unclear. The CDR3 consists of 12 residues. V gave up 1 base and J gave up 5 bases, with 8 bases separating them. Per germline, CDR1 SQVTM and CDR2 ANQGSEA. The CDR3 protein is CSVEVLGETQYF. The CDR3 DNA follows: TGCAGCGTTGAAGTACTCGGCGAGACCCAGTACTTC. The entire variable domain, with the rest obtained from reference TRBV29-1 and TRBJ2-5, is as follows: SAVISQKPSRDICQRGTSLTIQCQVDSQVTMMFWYRQQPGQSLTLIATANQGSEATYESGFVIDKFPISRPNLTFSTLTVSNMSPEDSSIYLCSVEVLGETQYFGPGTRLLVL.

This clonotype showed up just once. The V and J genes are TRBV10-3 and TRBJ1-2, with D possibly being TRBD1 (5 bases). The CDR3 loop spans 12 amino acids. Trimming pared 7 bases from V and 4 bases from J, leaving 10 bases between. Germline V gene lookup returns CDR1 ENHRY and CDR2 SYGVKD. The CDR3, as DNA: TGTGCCATCACAAGCGACAGCTATGGCTACACCTTC. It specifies CAITSDSYGYTF.

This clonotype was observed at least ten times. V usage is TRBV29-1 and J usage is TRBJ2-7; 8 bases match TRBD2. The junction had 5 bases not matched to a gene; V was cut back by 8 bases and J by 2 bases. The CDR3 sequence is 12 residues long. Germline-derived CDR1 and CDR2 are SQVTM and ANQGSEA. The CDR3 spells CSLGRGAYEQYF. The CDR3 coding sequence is TGCAGCCTTGGGCGGGGGGCCTACGAGCAGTACTTC.

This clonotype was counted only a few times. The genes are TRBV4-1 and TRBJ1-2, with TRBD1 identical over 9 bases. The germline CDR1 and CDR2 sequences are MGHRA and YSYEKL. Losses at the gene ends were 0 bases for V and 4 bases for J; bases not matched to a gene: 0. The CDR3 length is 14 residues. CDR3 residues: CASSQEDRGYGYTF. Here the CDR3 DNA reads TGCGCCAGCAGCCAAGAGGACAGGGGCTATGGCTACACCTTC.

The CDR3 DNA reads as TGCAGCGTTGAAGTCGGCCGGGACAGGGGGAGGGATACGCAGTATTTT. It codes for CSVEVGRDRGRDTQYF. The V call is TRBV29-1, the J call TRBJ2-3, with 11 bases matching TRBD1. The V gene end was trimmed by 1 base and the J gene end by 6 bases; junction bases not matched to a gene: 9. Germline V CDR1 and CDR2: SQVTM, ANQGSEA. The length of the CDR3 is 16 residues.

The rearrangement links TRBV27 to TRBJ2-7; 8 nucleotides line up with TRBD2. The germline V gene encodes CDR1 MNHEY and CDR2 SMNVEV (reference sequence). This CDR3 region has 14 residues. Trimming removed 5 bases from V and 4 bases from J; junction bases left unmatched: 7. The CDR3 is CASSEREIPYEQYF. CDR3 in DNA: TGTGCCAGCAGTGAGCGGGAGATTCCGTACGAGCAGTACTTC.

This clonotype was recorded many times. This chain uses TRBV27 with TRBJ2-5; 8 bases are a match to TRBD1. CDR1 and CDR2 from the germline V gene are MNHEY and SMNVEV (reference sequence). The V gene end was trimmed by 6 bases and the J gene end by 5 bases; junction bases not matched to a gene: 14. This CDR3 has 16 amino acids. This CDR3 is CASSRLMTGAMETQYF. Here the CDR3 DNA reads TGTGCCAGCAGCCGACTTATGACAGGGGCGATGGAGACCCAGTACTTC.

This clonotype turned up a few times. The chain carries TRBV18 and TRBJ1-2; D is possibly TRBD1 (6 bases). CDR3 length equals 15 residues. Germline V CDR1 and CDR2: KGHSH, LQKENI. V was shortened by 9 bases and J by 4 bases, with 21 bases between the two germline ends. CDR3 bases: TGTGCCAGTGTAAAGACAGGCACCGAGTTCTATGGCTACACCTTC. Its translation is CASVKTGTEFYGYTF.

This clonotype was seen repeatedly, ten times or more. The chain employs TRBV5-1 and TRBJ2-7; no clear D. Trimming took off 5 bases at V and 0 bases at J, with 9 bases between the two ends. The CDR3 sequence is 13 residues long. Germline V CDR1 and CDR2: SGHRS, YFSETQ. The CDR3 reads CASSSTLSYEQYF. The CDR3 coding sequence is TGCGCCAGCAGTTCGACTCTCTCCTACGAGCAGTACTTC.

CDR3 coding DNA: TGTGCCAGCAGCCCCATCGACAGGGATGATCCTGAAGCTTTCTTT. It translates to CASSPIDRDDPEAFF. This rearrangement joins TRBV11-1 to TRBJ1-1; 7 bases fit TRBD1. Germline-derived CDR1 and CDR2 are SGHAT and FQDESV (reference sequence). The trim removed 5 bases at V and 6 bases at J, leaving 12 bases unmatched. The CDR3 runs 15 residues.